Each of the 27 T cell receptor beta chains below was sequenced from the same sample in a study of blood T cell repertoires in COVID-19. The repertoire was sequenced with immunoSEQ multiplex PCR; TCRdb's copy has only in-frame clones and lacks some. The repertoire consists of over 140,000 clones, with over 75% occurring once and the leading ten covering 2.5% to 3.5%. Specimen: PBMCs or T cells enriched from blood (not recorded which). The receptors derive from a woman between 50 and 59 years old who had recovered from COVID-19.

The genes are TRBV12-2 and TRBJ1-3; the table gives TRBD1 as D, unverified against the DNA. TRBV12-2 is a known pseudogene. The CDR3 contains 17 residues. CDR3 DNA: TGTGCAAGTCGCTCATACAGGGATAGCAAGCCGGGAAACACCATATATTTT. It encodes CASRSYRDSKPGNTIYF.

The V and J genes are TRBV19 and TRBJ2-1, with D perhaps matching TRBD2 (5 bases). This CDR3 comprises 14 residues. Trimming stripped 7 bases from V and 3 bases from J, with 13 bases between. Germline CDR1 LNHDA, CDR2 SQIVND (reference sequence). The CDR3 loop is CASKGLKNYNEQFF. The CDR3 DNA reads as TGTGCCAGTAAAGGACTGAAGAACTACAATGAGCAGTTCTTC.

The J gene is TRBJ1-6, the V gene TRBV6-1, with D perhaps matching TRBD1 (5 bases). V dropped 2 bases and J dropped 11 bases, with 13 bases sitting between them. This CDR3 region has 14 residues. Germline CDR1 reads MNHNS; CDR2 reads SASEGT. CDR3 nucleotides: TGTGCCAGCAGTGAACGGGCAGGGTCCACACCCCTCCACTTT. It encodes CASSERAGSTPLHF.

This clone has a handful of counts. The chain joins TRBV21-1 to TRBJ1-5. TRBV21-1 is recorded as a pseudogene. CDR3 length: 13 amino acids. The CDR3 sequence is CASSKVPYQPQHF. The CDR3 coding sequence is TGTGCCAGCAGCAAAGTCCCTTATCAGCCCCAGCATTTT.

This chain uses TRBV6-4 with TRBJ2-1; 11 nucleotides match TRBD2. The CDR3 totals 16 residues. V gave up 1 base and J gave up 5 bases; unmatched junction bases: 4. The germline V gene encodes CDR1 MRHNA and CDR2 SNTAGT. CDR3 protein: CASSDYSGRAHNEQFF. The CDR3 coding sequence is TGTGCCAGCAGTGACTATAGCGGGAGGGCCCACAATGAGCAGTTCTTC.

The rearrangement uses TRBV7-9 and TRBJ2-1; TRBD2 might be the D (5 bases). CDR1 and CDR2 (germline): SEHNR, FQNEAQ (reference sequence). The CDR3 contains 14 residues. Trimming stripped 5 bases from V and 5 bases from J, with 13 bases between. The CDR3 DNA reads as TGTGCCAGCAGCGGTGGACTGGGGAACAATGAGCAGTTCTTC. This codes for CASSGGLGNNEQFF.

As DNA, the CDR3 is TGCGCCAGCAGTGAGTCGGGGACTAGCGGGGGGACAGATACGCAGTATTTT. This sequence encodes CASSESGTSGGTDTQYF. The chain couples TRBV10-1 to TRBJ2-3; 15 bases align to TRBD2. Germline CDR1 reads WNHNN; CDR2 reads SYGVQD (reference sequence). With V trimmed by 0 bases and J by 3 bases, 1 base remained unmatched. The CDR3 extends over 17 amino acids.

J is TRBJ2-7 and V is TRBV13, with a weak D call TRBD2 (6 bases). Trimming removed 4 bases from V and 3 bases from J, with 16 bases in between. The V gene's germline CDR1 is PRHDT and CDR2 FYEKMQ (reference sequence). The CDR3 loop spans 15 amino acids. The CDR3 coding sequence is TGTGCCAGCAGCTCACGCGGGACTTCTTTCTACGAGCAGTACTTC. Its translation: CASSSRGTSFYEQYF.

The V gene is TRBV10-2, the J gene TRBJ2-2; TRBD2 aligns across 8 bases. CDR1 and CDR2 (germline): WSHSY, SAAADI. The CDR3 has 17 amino acids. V lost 5 bases, J lost 7 bases, and 15 bases stayed unmatched. The CDR3 region has the DNA TGCGCCAGCAGTATGCCACGACCGGGACTAGGCGTCGGGGAGCTGTTTTTT. Its protein product is CASSMPRPGLGVGELFF.

This clone turned up a few times. V gene TRBV6-5 combines with J gene TRBJ2-7; possibly TRBD1 for D (5 bases). The CDR3 consists of 14 residues. Deletions cut 4 bases from V and 0 bases from J, with 10 bases between. CDR1 is MNHEY and CDR2 is SVGAGI in the germline V gene. In nucleotides, the CDR3 is TGTGCCAGCAGTTCCCCCAGGGACTCCTACGAGCAGTACTTC. Translation gives CASSSPRDSYEQYF.

J is TRBJ2-6 and V is TRBV19; 10 nucleotides align to TRBD1. This CDR3 is 15 amino acids long. J was trimmed by 5 bases and V by 7 bases; bases with no gene match: 5. The germline V gene has CDR1 LNHDA and CDR2 SQIVND (reference sequence). The CDR3, as DNA: TGTGCCAGTATGACAGGGGGCACTTGGGCCAACGTCCTGACTTTC. It encodes CASMTGGTWANVLTF.

The chain joins TRBV5-4 to TRBJ1-1; 8 bases are shared with TRBD1. Germline CDR1 and CDR2: SGHNT and YYREEE (reference sequence). This CDR3 contains 16 residues. Germline trimming cut 4 bases from V and 0 bases from J; bases unmatched to any gene: 8. As DNA, the CDR3 is TGTGCCAGCAGCGACGCTAGGACAGGGATGAACACTGAAGCTTTCTTT. Translation: CASSDARTGMNTEAFF.

The chain uses TRBV19 and TRBJ2-7; 8 bases agree with TRBD2. With V trimmed by 8 bases and J by 0 bases, 3 bases remained unmatched. Germline V gene sequence: CDR1 LNHDA, CDR2 SQIVND (reference sequence). This CDR3 spans 13 amino acids. CDR3 nucleotides: TGTGCCAGTCGGGGGGGGAGCTCCTACGAGCAGTACTTC. It yields the protein CASRGGSSYEQYF.

J is TRBJ1-2 and V is TRBV6-1, with a possible D match to TRBD1 (5 bases). Trimming took 2 bases from V and 5 from J, leaving 21 bases between them. This CDR3 contains 17 residues. CDR1 and CDR2 (germline): MNHNS, SASEGT. CDR3 sequence: CASSEILGQGLWYGYTF. Written as DNA, the CDR3 is TGTGCCAGCAGTGAAATCCTAGGCCAGGGCCTTTGGTATGGCTACACCTTC.

This sequence joins TRBV6-5 and TRBJ2-3; possibly TRBD2 for D (6 bases). The CDR3 has 14 residues. V was trimmed by 3 bases and J by 4 bases, leaving 11 bases between them. Germline CDR1 and CDR2: MNHEY and SVGAGI. Here the CDR3 reads CASSYLARPDTQYF. The CDR3 DNA is TGTGCCAGCAGTTATCTAGCGCGTCCAGATACGCAGTATTTT.

The chain links TRBV19 to TRBJ1-2; possible D gene TRBD1, 5 bases. This CDR3 spans 15 amino acids. Germline lookup yields CDR1 LNHDA and CDR2 SQIVND (reference sequence). With 5 bases removed from V and 6 bases from J, the gap between germline ends came to 19 bases. CDR3 in DNA: TGTGCCAGTAGTCCCTTCTTGACAGCCCTTGATGGCTACACCTTC. Protein product: CASSPFLTALDGYTF. The variable domain in full, with the rest retrieved from reference TRBV19 and TRBJ1-2, is DGGITQSPKYLFRKEGQNVTLSCEQNLNHDAMYWYRQDPGQGLRLIYYSQIVNDFQKGDIAEGYSVSREKKESFPLTVTSAQKNPTAFYLCASSPFLTALDGYTFGSGTRLTVV.

This clone was seen a few times. The gene calls are TRBV27 and TRBJ2-1, with D perhaps TRBD2 (6 bases). Looked up from germline, CDR1 is MNHEY and CDR2 is SMNVEV (reference sequence). CDR3 length equals 15 residues. V was pared by 3 bases and J by 2 bases, with 11 bases between. In nucleotides, the CDR3 is TGTGCCAGCAGTTTGGTGCGGGAAACCTACAATGAGCAGTTCTTC. Amino acid sequence: CASSLVRETYNEQFF.

The CDR3 sequence: CASSRETLYEQYF. The CDR3 DNA reads as TGTGCCAGCTCACGGGAGACACTCTACGAGCAGTACTTC. This chain connects TRBV18 to TRBJ2-7; D may be TRBD2 (5 bases). V lost 4 bases and J 3 bases, leaving 10 bases between the germline ends. Germline CDR1 reads KGHSH; CDR2 reads LQKENI. This CDR3 is 13 amino acids long.

The rearrangement joins TRBV13 to TRBJ1-4; 8 bases are a match to TRBD1. CDR1 is PRHDT, CDR2 FYEKMQ, per germline (reference sequence). The CDR3 sequence is 16 residues long. V shed 4 bases and J 7 bases; nucleotides not matched to a gene: 11. The CDR3 nucleotides are TGTGCCAGCAGCTCCGGGACAGGATTACAAGGTGAAAAACTGTTTTTT. This codes for CASSSGTGLQGEKLFF.

This clone was detected once. Here the CDR3 reads CASRRINNEQFF. For the CDR3, the DNA is TGTGCCAGCAGGCGGATTAACAATGAGCAGTTCTTC. V usage is TRBV27 and J usage is TRBJ2-1; D ambiguous. This CDR3 contains 12 residues. CDR1 is MNHEY, CDR2 SMNVEV, per germline (reference sequence). V was clipped by 6 bases and J by 5 bases, with 8 bases between them.

The rearrangement links TRBV4-1 to TRBJ2-7, with D maybe TRBD1 (5 bases). CDR1 MGHRA and CDR2 YSYEKL come from the germline V gene. The CDR3 sequence is 14 residues long. V lost 1 base and J lost 5, with 12 bases in between. The CDR3 loop reads CASSQVTVAHEQYF. Written as DNA, the CDR3 is TGCGCCAGCAGCCAAGTGACAGTTGCCCACGAGCAGTACTTC.

This rearrangement joins TRBV30 to TRBJ1-5; D may be TRBD1 (6 bases). This CDR3 contains 16 residues. V was pared by 4 bases and J by 0 bases, with 16 bases between. Germline V gene lookup returns CDR1 GTSNPN and CDR2 SVGIG (reference sequence). For the CDR3, the DNA is TGTGCCTGGACAAGCCGCAGGGGCCCTAGCAATCAGCCCCAGCATTTT. It codes for CAWTSRRGPSNQPQHF. Looking up the rest from reference TRBV30 and TRBJ1-5 gives the full variable domain: SQTIHQWPATLVQPVGSPLSLECTVEGTSNPNLYWYRQAAGRGLQLLFYSVGIGQISSEVPQNLSASRPQDRQFILSSKKLLLSDSGFYLCAWTSRRGPSNQPQHFGDGTRLSIL.

This chain links TRBV11-2 with TRBJ2-1, with TRBD2 as a possible D gene (6 bases). V was clipped by 0 bases and J by 7 bases, with 16 bases between them. The CDR3 has 16 residues. The germline V gene encodes CDR1 SGHAT and CDR2 FQNNGV. In nucleotides, the CDR3 is TGTGCCAGCAGCTTAGATGCCGGGACGGGGGTGAATGAGCAGTTCTTC. It codes for CASSLDAGTGVNEQFF.

This clone was detected a few times. Other DNA sequences in the same sample also yield this CDR3. The chain couples TRBV3-1 (or the pseudogene TRBV3-2) to TRBJ2-1; D uncertain. V lost 4 bases and J 6 bases, leaving 4 bases between the germline ends. CDR1 and CDR2 (germline): LGHDT, YNNKEL (reference sequence). CDR3 size: 11 residues. CDR3 sequence (DNA): TGTGCCAGCAGCCTATCCAATGAGCAGTTCTTC. Translating it yields CASSLSNEQFF.

This chain joins TRBV6-2 or TRBV6-3 and TRBJ2-3; weak D call: TRBD2 (5 bases). CDR3 length: 16 residues. Germline lookup yields CDR1 MNHEY and CDR2 SVGEGT. Deletions cut 5 bases from V and 3 bases from J, with 18 bases between. This CDR3 is CASSREPSWVTDTQYF. The CDR3 region has the DNA TGTGCCAGCAGTAGGGAGCCTAGCTGGGTGACAGATACGCAGTATTTT.

The rearrangement uses TRBV12-3 or TRBV12-4 and TRBJ1-3; TRBD1 might be the D (5 bases). V was shortened by 7 bases and J by 5 bases, with 12 bases between the two germline ends. The CDR3 contains 13 residues. The CDR3 sequence: CASKQGYRNTIYF. The CDR3 region has the DNA TGTGCCAGCAAGCAGGGATATAGAAACACCATATATTTT.

The chain joins TRBV27 to TRBJ1-5; 12 nucleotides match TRBD1. V lost 5 bases and J lost 7; bases outside the gene matches: 9. CDR1 is MNHEY, CDR2 SMNVEV, per germline (reference sequence). CDR3 length: 16 amino acids. The CDR3 DNA reads TGTGCCAGCAGTGTAGGGGACAGGGGGCTTGGACAGCCCCAGCATTTT. Translated: CASSVGDRGLGQPQHF.